Below, 3 T cell receptor beta chains from the same sample are listed, as sequenced in a study of Ad26.COV2.S vaccination and SARS-CoV-2 variants. Data came from immunoSEQ multiplex PCR; TCRdb stores just in-frame clones and leaves some out. Among around 300,000 clones listed, under 90% were seen once. Treatment noted: 19 received Ad26.COV2.S at low or high dose, single or two shots; 5 received placebo; per-sample allocation not given. Specimen acquisition occurred on day 63 following the initial vaccine or placebo injection. Sequenced material: peripheral blood, taken in a trial of Ad26.COV2.S vaccine versus placebo. The receptors stem from a person aged 18 to 65 who received the Ad26.COV2.S COVID-19 vaccine or a placebo.

About this clone: The sample has other DNA sequences that encode this CDR3 too. The V and J genes are TRBV18 and TRBJ2-3; D unresolved. This CDR3 is 15 amino acids long. CDR1 is KGHSH and CDR2 is LQKENI in the germline V gene. Trimming shortened V by 2 bases and J by 0 bases, and 9 bases separated the two germline ends. CDR3 nucleotides: TGTGCCAGCTCACCATTGAGTGGGAGCACAGATACGCAGTATTTT. It yields the protein CASSPLSGSTDTQYF.

The chain joins TRBV5-6 to TRBJ1-5; 10 bases agree with TRBD1. J was trimmed by 1 base and V by 4 bases; bases with no gene match: 8. This CDR3 is built from 17 residues. The germline CDR1 and CDR2 sequences are SGHDT and YYEEEE. Here the CDR3 reads CASSLRTGGRSNQPQHF. CDR3 bases: TGTGCCAGCAGCCTTAGGACAGGGGGAAGAAGCAATCAGCCCCAGCATTTT.

There are a few counts of this clone. J is TRBJ1-2 and V is TRBV2; D possibly corresponds to TRBD1 (5 bases). The CDR3 is 15 residues long. The V gene lost 3 bases and the J gene lost 4 bases, with 15 bases spanning the gap. Germline assignment: CDR1 SNHLY and CDR2 FYNNEI. The DNA of the CDR3 is TGTGCCAGCAGTGATTCGGGGGGAAGGTCCTATGGCTACACCTTC. It is translated as CASSDSGGRSYGYTF.